The 23 T cell receptor beta chains reported below all come from one sample, sequenced in a study of Graves' ophthalmopathy and Graves' hyperthyroidism (dated by TCRdb to between 2018 and 2020). TCRdb names Illumina HiSeq 2000 as the instrument used. For repertoire sequencing, the TCR beta CDR3 regions were amplified from RNA transcripts. A first-round RT-PCR used HTBI primers with the Qiagen OneStep RT-PCR kit, followed by a second-round multiplex PCR, size selection and purification. The raw public reads went through TCRdb reprocessing: fastp at Q25, MiXCR clone calling, in-frame beta chains kept. Rows matching on CDR3 protein sequence are summarized as one entry with the most common DNA and genes. The sample contains about 200,000 distinct CDR3 sequences, under 30% of them found a single time. Around 9.8% of the sample comes from the top ten. Specimen: peripheral blood. The receptors come from a man aged 45-65 years with Graves' ophthalmopathy. Donor details come from another sample of the same person, matched by shared clones.

This clonotype came up a few times. A read error is likely, as this CDR3 ends without the conserved phenylalanine or tryptophan. Because the CDR3's place on the DNA is in doubt, the DNA is left out and the CDR3 is given as listed by TCRdb. V and J are TRBV11-2 and TRBJ1-1; TRBD1, the D gene given by the table, was not confirmed from the DNA. Germline V gene sequence: CDR1 SGHAT, CDR2 FQNNGV. The CDR3 contains 12 residues when both ends are counted. CDR3 sequence: CASRGFPSGIFS.

Ten or more counts support this clonotype. The CDR3 loop reads CASSPSQTYEQYF. In nucleotides, the CDR3 is TGTGCCAGCTCACCCTCACAGACCTACGAGCAGTACTTC. The chain couples TRBV18 to TRBJ2-7; D not resolved. The germline V gene encodes CDR1 KGHSH and CDR2 LQKENI. This CDR3 region has 13 residues. V lost 3 bases and J lost 2, with 8 bases in between.

This clonotype was detected only a few times. This chain joins TRBV2 and TRBJ2-7; D uncertain. CDR1 and CDR2 from the germline V gene are SNHLY and FYNNEI. This CDR3 contains 13 residues. With 0 bases removed from V and 4 bases from J, the gap between germline ends came to 7 bases. This CDR3 reads CASSEAQEYEQYF. CDR3 DNA: TGTGCCAGCAGTGAAGCGCAGGAGTACGAGCAGTACTTC.

This clonotype was picked up many times. The V and J genes are TRBV20-1 and TRBJ2-2; no clear D. The CDR3 is 13 residues long. The V gene lost 3 bases and the J gene lost 4 bases, with 9 bases spanning the gap. The germline gives CDR1 DFQATT, CDR2 SNEGSKA (reference sequence). The CDR3 protein is CSARGATTGELFF. The CDR3 DNA follows: TGCAGTGCTAGGGGCGCAACCACCGGGGAGCTGTTTTTT.

This clonotype was recorded many times. The chain links TRBV5-1 to TRBJ2-7; 7 positions match TRBD2. The J segment lost 3 bases and the V segment lost 4 bases, leaving 13 bases of the junction unmatched. The germline V gene has CDR1 SGHRS and CDR2 YFSETQ. The CDR3 loop spans 16 amino acids. The CDR3 loop reads CASSPGSGGGYYEQYF. The CDR3 region has the DNA TGCGCCAGCAGCCCGGGCTCGGGGGGAGGATACTACGAGCAGTACTTC.

This clonotype was picked up many times. V usage is TRBV27 and J usage is TRBJ2-2; D is ambiguous. This CDR3 has 12 amino acids. V lost 8 bases and J 5 bases, leaving 9 bases between the germline ends. Germline V gives CDR1 MNHEY, CDR2 SMNVEV (reference sequence). The CDR3 is CASHRNTGELFF. CDR3 coding DNA: TGTGCCAGCCATCGAAATACCGGGGAGCTGTTTTTT.

A few counts support this clonotype. This sequence joins TRBV12-3 or TRBV12-4 and TRBJ1-2; a weak D match, TRBD1 (6 bases). CDR3 length equals 13 residues. The V end was cut by 4 bases, the J end by 6 bases, with 12 bases between. Written as DNA, the CDR3 is TGTGCCAGCAGTTCAGGGACATACGATGGCTACACCTTC. Protein product: CASSSGTYDGYTF.

This clonotype was observed at least ten times. CDR3 loop: CAIKEGLSNQPQHF. As DNA, the CDR3 is TGTGCCATCAAAGAGGGGCTTAGCAATCAGCCCCAGCATTTT. This chain joins TRBV10-3 and TRBJ1-5; D is perhaps TRBD1 (5 bases). V lost 7 bases, J lost 0 bases, and 10 bases lay in between. The CDR3 has 14 amino acids. Germline V gene data show CDR1 as ENHRY and CDR2 as SYGVKD.

This clonotype was seen at least ten times. V is TRBV20-1 and J is TRBJ2-7; TRBD2 matches 14 bases. Germline values: CDR1 DFQATT, CDR2 SNEGSKA (reference sequence). There are 16 residues in the CDR3. J gave up 3 bases and V 4 bases, and 8 bases lay outside the gene matches. DNA of the CDR3: TGCAGTGCTATACCTCCGGGACTAGCGGGAGACTACGAGCAGTACTTC. Its translation is CSAIPPGLAGDYEQYF.

The chain couples TRBV12-5 to TRBJ2-5; 10 bases line up with TRBD2. The CDR3 length is 15 residues. V trimming: 7 bases; J trimming: 3 bases; junction bases outside the gene matches: 8. Germline V gene data show CDR1 as LGHNT and CDR2 as FRNRAP. The CDR3 DNA sequence: TGTGCTAGTGCCCTGGGACTAGCGCTGAAAGAGACCCAGTACTTC. Protein: CASALGLALKETQYF.

In its sample, this clonotype was seen many times. Sequence at one end of the junction differs from germline and may be a read error. This sequence joins TRBV19 and TRBJ2-2; D tentatively fits TRBD1 or TRBD2 (5 bases each). Germline CDR1 is LNHDA and CDR2 is SQIVND (reference sequence). The CDR3 sequence is 16 residues long. CDR3 region: CAGSPQLGPNTGELFF. CDR3 in DNA: TGTGCCGGTAGCCCCCAACTGGGACCGAACACCGGGGAGCTGTTTTTT.

In this sample, this clonotype turned up many times. The chain is built from TRBV24-1 and TRBJ2-5; 11 nucleotides agree with TRBD2. Germline V gene lookup returns CDR1 KGHDR and CDR2 SFDVKD. This CDR3 region has 18 residues. The trim removed 1 base at V and 5 bases at J, leaving 11 bases unmatched. Written as DNA, the CDR3 is TGTGCCACCAGTGATTTTGGGACTAGCGGACGAGGCGCGGAGACCCAGTACTTC. Translated: CATSDFGTSGRGAETQYF.

This chain links TRBV28 with TRBJ1-5, with D possibly TRBD1 on 5 matching bases. Between the trimmed V and J ends, which lost 6 bases and 0 bases, there was a span of 15 bases. This CDR3 has 16 amino acids. From germline, CDR1 is MDHEN and CDR2 SYDVKM. In DNA, the CDR3 is TGTGCCAGCAGACGGAAGAAGGGGTATAGCAATCAGCCCCAGCATTTT. This encodes CASRRKKGYSNQPQHF.

This clonotype was detected ten times or more. One junction end disagrees with the germline gene, perhaps due to a read error. This rearrangement joins TRBV28 to TRBJ2-7; D perhaps matches TRBD1 (6 bases). Germline lookup yields CDR1 MDHEN and CDR2 SYDVKM. The CDR3 is 12 amino acids. CDR3 coding DNA: TGTGCCAGCAGTTTACTAAGGACAGCGAGTATCTTC. As protein: CASSLLRTASIF.

This clonotype showed up many times. The V and J genes are TRBV29-1 and TRBJ1-1, with 7 bases identical to TRBD1. The CDR3 consists of 13 residues. V was clipped by 7 bases and J by 4 bases; unmatched bases: 9. From germline, CDR1 is SQVTM and CDR2 ANQGSEA. CDR3 region: CSAETGFSTEAFF. The CDR3 DNA reads TGCAGCGCCGAGACAGGGTTTTCCACTGAAGCTTTCTTT. The whole variable domain, remainder taken from reference TRBV29-1 and TRBJ1-1, is SAVISQKPSRDICQRGTSLTIQCQVDSQVTMMFWYRQQPGQSLTLIATANQGSEATYESGFVIDKFPISRPNLTFSTLTVSNMSPEDSSIYLCSAETGFSTEAFFGQGTRLTVV.

This clonotype was counted ten times or more. The chain uses TRBV27 and TRBJ2-5; TRBD2 might be the D (6 bases). The germline V gene encodes CDR1 MNHEY and CDR2 SMNVEV (reference sequence). The CDR3 has 15 amino acids. With 1 base removed from V and 4 bases from J, the gap between germline ends came to 13 bases. The DNA for the CDR3 is TGTGCCAGCAGTTTATTCTTTAGCGGACGAGAGACCCAGTACTTC. Its protein is CASSLFFSGRETQYF.

The genes are TRBV20-1 and TRBJ2-7; D is uncertain. Germline assignment: CDR1 DFQATT and CDR2 SNEGSKA (reference sequence). The CDR3 runs to 13 residues. V was clipped by 2 bases and J by 3 bases, with 11 bases between them. The CDR3 is CSARPLASYEQYF. CDR3 sequence (DNA): TGCAGTGCTAGACCGTTAGCTAGCTACGAGCAGTACTTC.

This clonotype was recorded at least ten times. The chain is built from TRBV19 and TRBJ1-1, with no clear D. CDR3 length: 12 amino acids. CDR1 and CDR2 from the germline V gene are LNHDA and SQIVND (reference sequence). Trimming stripped 10 bases from V and 8 bases from J, with 17 bases between. This CDR3 is CATARPGKEAFF. CDR3 sequence (DNA): TGTGCCACAGCACGTCCCGGGAAAGAAGCTTTCTTT.

This clonotype was recorded only once. The chain's CDR3 is CASSNRTGFVYEQYF. In nucleotides, the CDR3 is TGTGCCAGCAGTAACCGGACAGGGTTCGTCTACGAGCAGTACTTC. The chain is built from TRBV6-2 or TRBV6-3 and TRBJ2-7, with 8 bases fitting TRBD1. This CDR3 has 15 amino acids. V dropped 5 bases and J dropped 3; count of bases not matched to a gene: 9. Germline assignment: CDR1 MNHEY and CDR2 SVGEGT.

This clonotype was counted at least ten times. V and J are TRBV5-1 and TRBJ2-7; 8 nucleotides line up with TRBD2. The CDR3 spans 15 residues. Losses at the gene ends were 2 bases for V and 4 bases for J; bases not matched to a gene: 8. Per the germline V gene, CDR1 is SGHRS and CDR2 is YFSETQ. The CDR3 DNA sequence: TGCGCCAGCAGCTTCAGAGCGGGAGAGGCGTACGAGCAGTACTTC. Protein product: CASSFRAGEAYEQYF.

This clonotype appeared many times. The rearrangement uses TRBV28 and TRBJ2-7; D is undetermined. CDR1 is MDHEN and CDR2 is SYDVKM in the germline V gene. The germline V and J ends were trimmed by 5 bases and 3 bases, with 11 bases remaining between them. The CDR3 is 13 amino acids. Here the CDR3 DNA reads TGTGCCAGCAGTCACGACACCTTCTACGAGCAGTACTTC. It codes for CASSHDTFYEQYF.

The J gene is TRBJ2-5, the V gene TRBV28, with D perhaps TRBD1 or TRBD2 (5 bases each). Germline V CDR1 and CDR2: MDHEN, SYDVKM. The CDR3 has 16 residues. Trimming cost V 3 bases and J 5 bases, with 19 bases left between them. The CDR3 region has the DNA TGTGCCAGCAGTTTTTCGGGGACCGGGTGGTTTGAGACCCAGTACTTC. Translated: CASSFSGTGWFETQYF.

This clonotype was detected many times. Its ends do not fully match the called genes, so a read error is possible. V gene TRBV12-3 or TRBV12-4 combines with J gene TRBJ2-4; D unresolved. The CDR3 covers 14 residues. The CDR3 reads CAGSLLTSGNIQYF. The CDR3 DNA is TGTGCCGGCAGTTTGTTGACCTCCGGAAACATTCAGTACTTC.